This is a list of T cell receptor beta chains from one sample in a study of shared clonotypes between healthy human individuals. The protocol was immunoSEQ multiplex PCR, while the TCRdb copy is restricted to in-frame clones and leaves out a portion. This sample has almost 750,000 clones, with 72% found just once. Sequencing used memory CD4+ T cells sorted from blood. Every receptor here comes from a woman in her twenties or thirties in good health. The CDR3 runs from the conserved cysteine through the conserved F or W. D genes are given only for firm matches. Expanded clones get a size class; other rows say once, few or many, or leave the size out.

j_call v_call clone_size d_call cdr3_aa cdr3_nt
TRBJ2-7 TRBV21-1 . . CASSKDTRTGLYEQYF TGTGCCAGCAGCAAAGACACACGGACAGGGCTGTACGAGCAGTACTTC
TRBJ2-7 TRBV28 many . CASSKAPYEQYF TGTGCCAGCAGTAAAGCCCCTTACGAGCAGTACTTC
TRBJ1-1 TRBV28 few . CASTPTGRAEAFF TGTGCCAGCACGCCGACAGGACGGGCTGAAGCTTTCTTT
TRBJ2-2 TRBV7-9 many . CASSLSPLTGELFF TGTGCCAGCAGCTTAAGTCCCCTCACCGGGGAGCTGTTTTTT
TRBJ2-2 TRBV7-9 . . CASSSELGADTGELFF TGTGCCAGCAGCTCAGAACTGGGGGCGGACACCGGGGAGCTGTTTTTT
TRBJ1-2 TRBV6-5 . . CASSYREKGRLYGYTF TGTGCCAGCAGTTACCGTGAGAAGGGCCGACTCTATGGCTACACCTTC
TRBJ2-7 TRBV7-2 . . CASSWTPSSYEQYF TGTGCCAGCAGCTGGACCCCGAGCTCCTACGAGCAGTACTTC
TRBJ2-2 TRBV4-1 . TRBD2 CASSQVGVAGQAGELFF TGCGCCAGCAGCCAAGTCGGCGTAGCGGGGCAGGCTGGGGAGCTGTTTTTT
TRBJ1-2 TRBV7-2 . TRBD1 CASSSGGSNYGYTF TGTGCCAGCAGCTCAGGGGGCAGTAACTATGGCTACACCTTC
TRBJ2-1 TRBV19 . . CASSLVGAVTSYNEQFF TGTGCCAGTAGTCTTGTCGGAGCGGTAACCTCCTACAATGAGCAGTTCTTC
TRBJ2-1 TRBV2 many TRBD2 CASSAAPGLLGEQFF TGTGCCAGCAGTGCGGCCCCGGGACTACTAGGTGAGCAGTTCTTC
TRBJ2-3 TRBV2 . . CASSTQGTDTQYF TGTGCCAGCAGCACCCAGGGAACAGATACGCAGTATTTT
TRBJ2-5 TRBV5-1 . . CASSLTTSQETQYF TGCGCCAGCAGCTTGACGACTAGCCAAGAGACCCAGTACTTC
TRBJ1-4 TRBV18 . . CASSPSANEKLFF TGTGCCAGCTCACCGTCTGCTAATGAAAAACTGTTTTTT
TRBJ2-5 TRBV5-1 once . CASSSGPSSPSSETQYF TGCGCCAGCAGCTCGGGACCGTCTAGTCCGAGTAGTGAGACCCAGTACTTC
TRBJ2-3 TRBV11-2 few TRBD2 CASSLGGGSVGDTQYF TGTGCCAGCAGCTTAGGGGGGGGTAGCGTTGGAGATACGCAGTATTTT
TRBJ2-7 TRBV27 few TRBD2 CASSRTSGSVQYF TGTGCCAGCAGTCGGACTAGCGGGAGCGTGCAGTACTTC
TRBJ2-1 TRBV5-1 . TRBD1 CASSIDRVSYNEQFF TGCGCCAGCAGCATAGACAGGGTGTCCTACAATGAGCAGTTCTTC
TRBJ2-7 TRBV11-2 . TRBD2 CASSLGLAGYEQYF TGTGCCAGCAGCTTAGGACTAGCGGGGTACGAGCAGTACTTC
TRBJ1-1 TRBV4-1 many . CASSQGVGLQGWAFF TGCGCCAGCAGCCAAGGGGTGGGGTTACAGGGATGGGCTTTCTTT
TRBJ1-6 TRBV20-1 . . CSAPLVYTLHF TGCAGTGCCCCCCTCGTTTACACCCTCCACTTT
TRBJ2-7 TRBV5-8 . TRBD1 CASSSRTGTYEQYF TGTGCCAGCAGCTCCCGGACAGGCACATACGAGCAGTACTTC
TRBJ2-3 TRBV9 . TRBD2 CASSVAGRSGSGDTQYF TGTGCCAGCAGCGTAGCCGGCCGCAGCGGGAGCGGAGATACGCAGTATTTT
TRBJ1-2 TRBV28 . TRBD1 CASSSPTGAGGYTF TGTGCCAGCAGTTCCCCGACAGGGGCCGGCGGCTACACCTTC
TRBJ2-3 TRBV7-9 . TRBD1 CASSPSDRGAQWTQYF TGTGCCAGCAGCCCTTCGGACAGGGGAGCTCAGTGGACGCAGTATTTT
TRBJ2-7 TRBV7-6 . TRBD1 CASSLKPGQGTGYEQYF TGTGCCAGCAGCTTAAAACCGGGACAGGGTACGGGCTACGAGCAGTACTTC
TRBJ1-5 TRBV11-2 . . CASSFEEDQPQHF TGTGCCAGCAGCTTTGAGGAAGATCAGCCCCAGCATTTT
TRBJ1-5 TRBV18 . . CASSPQGQGNQPQHF TGTGCCAGCTCACCACAAGGGCAGGGCAATCAGCCCCAGCATTTT
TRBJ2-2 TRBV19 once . CASTVQGGLTGELFF TGTGCCAGTACGGTGCAGGGTGGACTCACCGGGGAGCTGTTTTTT
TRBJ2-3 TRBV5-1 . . CASSSLTDTQYF TGCGCCAGCAGCTCGCTCACAGATACGCAGTATTTT
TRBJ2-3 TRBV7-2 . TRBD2 CASSLVHVAGGSTDTQYF TGTGCCAGCAGCTTAGTGCATGTGGCGGGAGGTTCCACAGATACGCAGTATTTT
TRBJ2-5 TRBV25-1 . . CASSEAGVDSQETQYF TGTGCCAGCAGTGAAGCGGGGGTGGACAGCCAAGAGACCCAGTACTTC
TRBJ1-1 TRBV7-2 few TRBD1 CASSLQGVDTEAFF TGTGCCAGCAGCTTACAGGGGGTTGACACTGAAGCTTTCTTT
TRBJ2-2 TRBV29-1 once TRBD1 CSAGLYRATGGAGELFF TGCAGCGCCGGGTTGTACAGAGCGACAGGGGGCGCCGGGGAGCTGTTTTTT
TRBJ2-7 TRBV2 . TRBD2 CASTLGLAGVGEQYF TGTGCCAGCACCCTAGGACTAGCGGGAGTGGGCGAGCAGTACTTC